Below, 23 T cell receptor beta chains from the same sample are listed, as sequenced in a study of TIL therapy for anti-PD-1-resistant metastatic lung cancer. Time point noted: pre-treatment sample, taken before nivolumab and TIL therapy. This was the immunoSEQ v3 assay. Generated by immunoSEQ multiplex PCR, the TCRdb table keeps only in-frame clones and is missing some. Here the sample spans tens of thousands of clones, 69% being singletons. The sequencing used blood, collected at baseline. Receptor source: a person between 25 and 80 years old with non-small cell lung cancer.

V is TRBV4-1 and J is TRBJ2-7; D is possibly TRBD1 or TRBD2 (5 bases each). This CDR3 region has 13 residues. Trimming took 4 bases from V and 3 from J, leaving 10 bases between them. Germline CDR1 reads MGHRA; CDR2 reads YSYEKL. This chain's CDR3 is CASSPLGVYEQYF. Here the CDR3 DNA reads TGCGCCAGCAGCCCCCTGGGGGTCTACGAGCAGTACTTC.

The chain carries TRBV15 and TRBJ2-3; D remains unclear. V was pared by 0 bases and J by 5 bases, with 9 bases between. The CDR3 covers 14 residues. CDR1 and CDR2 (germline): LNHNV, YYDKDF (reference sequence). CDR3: CATSREDFLDTQYF. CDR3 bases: TGTGCCACCAGCAGAGAAGATTTTCTAGATACGCAGTATTTT.

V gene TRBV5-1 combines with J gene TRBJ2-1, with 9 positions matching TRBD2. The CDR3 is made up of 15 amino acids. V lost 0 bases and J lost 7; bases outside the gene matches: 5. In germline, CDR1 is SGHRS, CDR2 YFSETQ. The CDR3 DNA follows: TGCGCCAGCAGCTTGGCGAGCGGGGGGTTTAATGAGCAGTTCTTC. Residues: CASSLASGGFNEQFF.

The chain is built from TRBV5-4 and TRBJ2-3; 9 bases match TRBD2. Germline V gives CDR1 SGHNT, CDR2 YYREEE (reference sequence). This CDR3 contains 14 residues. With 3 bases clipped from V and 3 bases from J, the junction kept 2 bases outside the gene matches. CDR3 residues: CASSWTSATDTQYF. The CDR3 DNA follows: TGTGCCAGCAGCTGGACTAGCGCGACAGATACGCAGTATTTT.

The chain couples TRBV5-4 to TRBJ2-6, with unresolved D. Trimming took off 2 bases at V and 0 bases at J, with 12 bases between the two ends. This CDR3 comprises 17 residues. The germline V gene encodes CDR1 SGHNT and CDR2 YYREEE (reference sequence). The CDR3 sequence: CASSFGLAGSGANVLTF. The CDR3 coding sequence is TGTGCCAGCAGCTTTGGGCTCGCCGGCTCTGGGGCCAACGTCCTGACTTTC.

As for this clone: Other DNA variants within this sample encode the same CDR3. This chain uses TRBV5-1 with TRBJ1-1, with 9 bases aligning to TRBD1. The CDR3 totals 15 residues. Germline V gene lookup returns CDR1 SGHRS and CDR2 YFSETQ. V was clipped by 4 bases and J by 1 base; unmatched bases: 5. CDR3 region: CASSDPGQGNTEAFF. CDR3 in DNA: TGCGCCAGCAGCGATCCGGGACAGGGGAACACTGAAGCTTTCTTT.

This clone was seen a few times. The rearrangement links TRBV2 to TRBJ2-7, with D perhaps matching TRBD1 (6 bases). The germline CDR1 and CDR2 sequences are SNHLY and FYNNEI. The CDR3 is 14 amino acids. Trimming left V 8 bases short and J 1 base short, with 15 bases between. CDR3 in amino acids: CASSDQGLSYEQYF. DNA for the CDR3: TGTGCCAGCTCCGATCAGGGGCTTTCCTACGAGCAGTACTTC.

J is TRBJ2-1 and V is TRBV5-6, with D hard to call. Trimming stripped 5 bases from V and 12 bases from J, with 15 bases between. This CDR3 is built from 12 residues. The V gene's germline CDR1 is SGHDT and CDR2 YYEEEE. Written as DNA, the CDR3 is TGTGCCAGCAGTGAGCCCAGTCTGGGGCAGTTCTTC. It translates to CASSEPSLGQFF.

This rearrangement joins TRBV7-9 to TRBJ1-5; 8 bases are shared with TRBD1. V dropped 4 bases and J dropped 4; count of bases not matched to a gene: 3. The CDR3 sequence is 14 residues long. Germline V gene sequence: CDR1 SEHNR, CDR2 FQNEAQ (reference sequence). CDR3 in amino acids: CASSSQGANQPQHF. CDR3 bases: TGTGCCAGCAGCTCCCAGGGGGCTAATCAGCCCCAGCATTTT.

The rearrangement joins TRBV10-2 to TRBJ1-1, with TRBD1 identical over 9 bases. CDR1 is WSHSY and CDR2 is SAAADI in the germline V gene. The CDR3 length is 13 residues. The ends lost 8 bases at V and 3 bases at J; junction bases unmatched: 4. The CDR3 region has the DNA TGCGCCAGCCGGACAGGGGCATACACTGAAGCTTTCTTT. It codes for CASRTGAYTEAFF.

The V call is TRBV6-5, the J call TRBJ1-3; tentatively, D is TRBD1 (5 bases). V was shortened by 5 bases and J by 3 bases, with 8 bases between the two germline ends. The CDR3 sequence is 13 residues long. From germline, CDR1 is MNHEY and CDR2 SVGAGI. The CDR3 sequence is CASSGAHGNTIYF. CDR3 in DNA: TGTGCCAGCAGTGGGGCCCATGGAAACACCATATATTTT.

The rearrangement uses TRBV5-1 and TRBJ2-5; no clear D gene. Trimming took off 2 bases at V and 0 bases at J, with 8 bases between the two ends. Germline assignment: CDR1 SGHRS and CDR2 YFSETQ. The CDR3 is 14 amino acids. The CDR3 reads CASSFLTDQETQYF. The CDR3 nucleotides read TGCGCCAGCAGCTTCTTGACGGACCAAGAGACCCAGTACTTC.

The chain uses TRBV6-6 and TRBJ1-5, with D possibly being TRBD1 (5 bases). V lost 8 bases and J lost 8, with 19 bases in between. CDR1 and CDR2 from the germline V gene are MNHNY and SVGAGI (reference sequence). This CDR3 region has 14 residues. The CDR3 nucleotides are TGTGCCAGCGTGCCGAGGGGTGGGGAAAAGCCCCAGCATTTT. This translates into CASVPRGGEKPQHF.

In nucleotides, the CDR3 is TGCGCCAGCAGCCAGACTAGCGGGAGGGCCTACGAGCAGTACTTC. Its protein is CASSQTSGRAYEQYF. This chain connects TRBV5-1 to TRBJ2-7; 14 bases are a match to TRBD2. CDR1 is SGHRS, CDR2 YFSETQ, per germline. The CDR3 totals 15 residues. The V and J ends lost 4 bases and 2 bases, in that order; junction bases with no gene match: 2.

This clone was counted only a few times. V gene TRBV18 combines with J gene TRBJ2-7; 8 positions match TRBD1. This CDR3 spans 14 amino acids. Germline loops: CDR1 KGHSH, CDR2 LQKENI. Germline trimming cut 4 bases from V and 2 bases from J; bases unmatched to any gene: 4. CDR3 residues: CASSLDRAAYEQYF. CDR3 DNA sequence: TGTGCCAGCTCACTGGACAGGGCAGCCTACGAGCAGTACTTC.

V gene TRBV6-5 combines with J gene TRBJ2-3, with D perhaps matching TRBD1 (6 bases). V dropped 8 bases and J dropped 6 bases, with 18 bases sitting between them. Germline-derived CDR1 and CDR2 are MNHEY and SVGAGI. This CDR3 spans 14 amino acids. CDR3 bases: TGTGCCAGCGGAAAATGGGGCACAGGGGATACGCAGTATTTT. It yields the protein CASGKWGTGDTQYF.

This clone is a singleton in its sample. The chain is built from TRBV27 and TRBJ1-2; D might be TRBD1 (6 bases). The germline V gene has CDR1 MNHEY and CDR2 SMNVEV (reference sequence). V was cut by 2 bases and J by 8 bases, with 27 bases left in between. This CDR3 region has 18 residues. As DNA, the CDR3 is TGTGCCAGCAGTTTAAGGTTTAAACAGGGTCTCTCTCTACGCGGCTACACCTTC. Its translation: CASSLRFKQGLSLRGYTF.

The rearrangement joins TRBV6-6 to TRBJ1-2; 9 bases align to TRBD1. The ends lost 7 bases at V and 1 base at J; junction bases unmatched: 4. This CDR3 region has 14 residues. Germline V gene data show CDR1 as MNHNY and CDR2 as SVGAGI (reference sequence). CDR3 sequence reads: CASTRQGVNYGYTF. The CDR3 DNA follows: TGTGCCAGCACCCGACAGGGGGTTAACTATGGCTACACCTTC.

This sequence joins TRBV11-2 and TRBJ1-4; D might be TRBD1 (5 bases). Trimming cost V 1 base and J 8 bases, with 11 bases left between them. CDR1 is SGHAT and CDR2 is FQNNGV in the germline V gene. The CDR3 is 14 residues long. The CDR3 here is CASSLVLGAEKLFF. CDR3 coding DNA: TGTGCCAGCAGCTTAGTGCTTGGGGCAGAAAAACTGTTTTTT.

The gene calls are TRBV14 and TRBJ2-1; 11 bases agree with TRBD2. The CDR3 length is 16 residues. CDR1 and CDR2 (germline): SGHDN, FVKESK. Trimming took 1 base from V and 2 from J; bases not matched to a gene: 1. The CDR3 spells CASSQVAGGTYNEQFF. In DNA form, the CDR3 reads TGTGCCAGCAGCCAAGTAGCGGGAGGGACCTACAATGAGCAGTTCTTC.

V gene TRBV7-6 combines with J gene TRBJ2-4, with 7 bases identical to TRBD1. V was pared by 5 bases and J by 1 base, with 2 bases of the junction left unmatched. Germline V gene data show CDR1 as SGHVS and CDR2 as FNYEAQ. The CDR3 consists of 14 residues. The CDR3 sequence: CASSRQGAKNIQYF. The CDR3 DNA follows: TGTGCCAGCAGCCGACAGGGTGCCAAAAACATTCAGTACTTC.

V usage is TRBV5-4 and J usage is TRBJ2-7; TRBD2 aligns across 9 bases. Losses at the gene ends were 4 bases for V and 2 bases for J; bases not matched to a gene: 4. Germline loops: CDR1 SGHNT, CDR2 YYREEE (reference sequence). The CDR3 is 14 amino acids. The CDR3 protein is CASSPSGNAYEQYF. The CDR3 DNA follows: TGTGCCAGCAGCCCTAGCGGGAATGCCTACGAGCAGTACTTC.

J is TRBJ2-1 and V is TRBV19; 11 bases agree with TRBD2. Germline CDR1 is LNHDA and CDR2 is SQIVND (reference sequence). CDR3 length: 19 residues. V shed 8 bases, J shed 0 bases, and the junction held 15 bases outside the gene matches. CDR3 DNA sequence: TGTGCCAGTGGAGCCCTTCGGACTAGCGGGTCGAGCTCCTACAATGAGCAGTTCTTC. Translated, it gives CASGALRTSGSSSYNEQFF.